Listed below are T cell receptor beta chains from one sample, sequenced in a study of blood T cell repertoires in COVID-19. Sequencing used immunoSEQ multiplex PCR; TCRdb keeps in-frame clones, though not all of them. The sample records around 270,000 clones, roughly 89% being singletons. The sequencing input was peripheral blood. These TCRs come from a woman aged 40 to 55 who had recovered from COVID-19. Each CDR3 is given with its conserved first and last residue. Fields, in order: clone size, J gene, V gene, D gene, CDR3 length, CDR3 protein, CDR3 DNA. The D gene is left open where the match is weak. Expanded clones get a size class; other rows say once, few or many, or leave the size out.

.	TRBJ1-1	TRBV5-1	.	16	CASSPDSALMNTEAFF	TGCGCCAGCAGCCCTGACAGTGCTCTTATGAACACTGAAGCTTTCTTT
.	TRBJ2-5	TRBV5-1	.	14	CASTPRAGRETQYF	TGCGCCAGCACCCCAAGGGCAGGGCGAGAGACCCAGTACTTC
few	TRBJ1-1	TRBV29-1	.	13	CSVESQGNTEAFF	TGCAGCGTTGAATCACAGGGGAACACTGAAGCTTTCTTT
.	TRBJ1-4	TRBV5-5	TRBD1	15	CASSFSGTESEKLFF	TGTGCCAGCAGCTTTTCCGGGACAGAGAGTGAAAAACTGTTTTTT
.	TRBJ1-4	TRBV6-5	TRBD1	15	CASSPTGGPNEKLFF	TGTGCCAGCAGTCCTACAGGGGGCCCTAATGAAAAACTGTTTTTT
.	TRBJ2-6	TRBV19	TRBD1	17	CASSPGQGAVGANVLTF	TGTGCCAGTAGTCCCGGACAGGGGGCCGTGGGGGCCAACGTCCTGACTTTC
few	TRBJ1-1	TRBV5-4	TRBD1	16	CASSISSGTGLNEAFF	TGTGCCAGCAGCATCTCGTCCGGGACAGGGCTTAATGAAGCTTTCTTT
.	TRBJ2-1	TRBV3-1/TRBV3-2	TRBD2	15	CASSQSGGGAHEQFF	TGTGCCAGCAGTCAAAGCGGCGGGGGGGCCCATGAGCAGTTCTTC
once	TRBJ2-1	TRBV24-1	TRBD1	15	CATRGDREGRNEQFF	TGTGCCACCAGGGGGGACAGGGAAGGAAGGAATGAGCAGTTCTTC
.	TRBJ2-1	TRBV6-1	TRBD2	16	CASSDLGLAGEDEQFF	TGTGCCAGCAGTGACCTAGGACTAGCGGGGGAAGATGAGCAGTTCTTC
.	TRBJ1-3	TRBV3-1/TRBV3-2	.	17	CASSQDRGGFAGNTIYF	TGTGCCAGCAGCCAAGATAGGGGGGGGTTTGCTGGAAACACCATATATTTT